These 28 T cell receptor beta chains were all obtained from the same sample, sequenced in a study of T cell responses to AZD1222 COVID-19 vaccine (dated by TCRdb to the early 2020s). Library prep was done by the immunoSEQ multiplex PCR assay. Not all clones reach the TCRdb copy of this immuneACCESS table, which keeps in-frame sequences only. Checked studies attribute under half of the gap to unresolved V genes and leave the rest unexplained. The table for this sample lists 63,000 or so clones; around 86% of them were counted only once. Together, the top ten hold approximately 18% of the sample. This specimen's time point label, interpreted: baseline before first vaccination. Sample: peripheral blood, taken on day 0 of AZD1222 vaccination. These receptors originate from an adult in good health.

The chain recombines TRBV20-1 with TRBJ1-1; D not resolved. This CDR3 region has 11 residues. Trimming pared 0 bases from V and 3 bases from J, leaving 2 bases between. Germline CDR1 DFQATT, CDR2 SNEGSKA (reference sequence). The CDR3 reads CSAREDTEAFF. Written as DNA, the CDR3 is TGCAGTGCTAGAGAGGACACTGAAGCTTTCTTT.

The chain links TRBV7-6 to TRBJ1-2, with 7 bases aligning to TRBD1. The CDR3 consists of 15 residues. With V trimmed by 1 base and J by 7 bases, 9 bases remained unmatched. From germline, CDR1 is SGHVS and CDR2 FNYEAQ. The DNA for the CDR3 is TGTGCCAGCAGCTTAGGAGGGGGCGCGAGGGGTGGCTACACCTTC. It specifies CASSLGGGARGGYTF.

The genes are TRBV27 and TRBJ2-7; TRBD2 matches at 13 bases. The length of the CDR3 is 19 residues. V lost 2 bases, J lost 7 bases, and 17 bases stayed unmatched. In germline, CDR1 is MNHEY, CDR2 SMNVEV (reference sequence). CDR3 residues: CASSLRALLTSGGVSEQYF. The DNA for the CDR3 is TGTGCCAGCAGTTTAAGGGCCCTACTCACTAGCGGGGGGGTGAGTGAGCAGTACTTC.

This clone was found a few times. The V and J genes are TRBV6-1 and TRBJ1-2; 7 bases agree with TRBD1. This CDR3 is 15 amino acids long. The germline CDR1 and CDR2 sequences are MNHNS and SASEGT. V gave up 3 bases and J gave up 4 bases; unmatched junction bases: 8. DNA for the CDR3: TGTGCCAGCAGTGATCGAAGGGGGCGCGGCTATGGCTACACCTTC. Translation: CASSDRRGRGYGYTF.

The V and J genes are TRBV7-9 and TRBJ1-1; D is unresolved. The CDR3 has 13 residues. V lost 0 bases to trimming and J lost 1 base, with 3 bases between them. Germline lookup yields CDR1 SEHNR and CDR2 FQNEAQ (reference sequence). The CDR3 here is CASSLAGNTEAFF. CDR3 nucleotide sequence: TGTGCCAGCAGCTTAGCAGGGAACACTGAAGCTTTCTTT.

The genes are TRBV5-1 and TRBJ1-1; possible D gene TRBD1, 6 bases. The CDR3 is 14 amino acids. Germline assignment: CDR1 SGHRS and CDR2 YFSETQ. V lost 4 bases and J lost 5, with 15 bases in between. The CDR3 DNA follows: TGCGCCAGCAGCCAACATCCAAGGGGGACTGAAGCTTTCTTT. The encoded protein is CASSQHPRGTEAFF.

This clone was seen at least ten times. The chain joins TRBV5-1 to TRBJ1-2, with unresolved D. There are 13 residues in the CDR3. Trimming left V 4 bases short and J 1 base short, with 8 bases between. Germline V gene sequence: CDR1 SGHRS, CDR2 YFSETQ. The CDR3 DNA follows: TGCGCCAGCAGCCCGTTCCATAACTATGGCTACACCTTC. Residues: CASSPFHNYGYTF.

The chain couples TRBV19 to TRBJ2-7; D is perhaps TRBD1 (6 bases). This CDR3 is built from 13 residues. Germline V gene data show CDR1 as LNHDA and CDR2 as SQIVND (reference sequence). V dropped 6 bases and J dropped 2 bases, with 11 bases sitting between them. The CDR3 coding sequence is TGTGCCAGTAGAAGTCAGGGGACCTACGAGCAGTACTTC. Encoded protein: CASRSQGTYEQYF.

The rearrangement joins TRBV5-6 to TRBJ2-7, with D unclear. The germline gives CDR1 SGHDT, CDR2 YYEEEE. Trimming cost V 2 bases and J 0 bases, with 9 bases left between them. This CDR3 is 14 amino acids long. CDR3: CASSFREYSYEQYF. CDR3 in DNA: TGTGCCAGCAGCTTTAGGGAATACTCCTACGAGCAGTACTTC.

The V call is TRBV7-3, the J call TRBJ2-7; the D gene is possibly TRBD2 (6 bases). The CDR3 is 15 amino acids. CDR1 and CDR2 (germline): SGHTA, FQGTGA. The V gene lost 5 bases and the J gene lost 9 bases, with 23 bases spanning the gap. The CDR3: CASSAMGTLLPVQYF. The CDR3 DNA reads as TGTGCCAGCAGCGCTATGGGGACTCTATTGCCAGTGCAGTACTTC.

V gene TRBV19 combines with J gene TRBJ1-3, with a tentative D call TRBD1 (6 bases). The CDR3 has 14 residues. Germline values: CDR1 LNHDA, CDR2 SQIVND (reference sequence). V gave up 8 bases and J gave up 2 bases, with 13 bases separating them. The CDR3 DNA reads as TGTGCCAGTCGCCGTACAGGGACTGGAAACACCATATATTTT. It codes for CASRRTGTGNTIYF.

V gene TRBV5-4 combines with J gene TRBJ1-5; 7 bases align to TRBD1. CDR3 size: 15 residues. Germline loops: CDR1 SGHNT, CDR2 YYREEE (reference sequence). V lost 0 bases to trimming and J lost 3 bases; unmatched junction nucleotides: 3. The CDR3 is CASSLGRGFNQPQHF. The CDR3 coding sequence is TGTGCCAGCAGCTTGGGCAGGGGGTTCAATCAGCCCCAGCATTTT. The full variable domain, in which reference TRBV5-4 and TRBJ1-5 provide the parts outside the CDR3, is ETGVTQSPTHLIKTRGQQVTLRCSSQSGHNTVSWYQQALGQGPQFIFQYYREEENGRGNFPPRFSGLQFPNYSSELNVNALELDDSALYLCASSLGRGFNQPQHFGDGTRLSIL.

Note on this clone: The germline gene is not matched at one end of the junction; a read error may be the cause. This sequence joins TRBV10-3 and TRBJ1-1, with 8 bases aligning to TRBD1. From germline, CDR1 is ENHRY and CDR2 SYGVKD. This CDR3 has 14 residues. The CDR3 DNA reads TGTGCCATCAGGTCGGACAGGGCGGGGTCTGAGGCTTTCTTT. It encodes CAIRSDRAGSEAFF.

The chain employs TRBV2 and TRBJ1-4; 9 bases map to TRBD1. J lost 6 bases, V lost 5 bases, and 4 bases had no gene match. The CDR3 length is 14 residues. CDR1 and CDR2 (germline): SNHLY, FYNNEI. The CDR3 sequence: CASSQTGGDEKLFF. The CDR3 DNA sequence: TGTGCCAGCAGTCAAACAGGGGGCGATGAAAAACTGTTTTTT.

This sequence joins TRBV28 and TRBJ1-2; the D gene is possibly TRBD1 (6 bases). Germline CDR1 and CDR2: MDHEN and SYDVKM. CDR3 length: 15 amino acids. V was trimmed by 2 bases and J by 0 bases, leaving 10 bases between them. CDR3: CASSLGGPTNYGYTF. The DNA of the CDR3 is TGTGCCAGCAGTTTAGGGGGGCCAACTAACTATGGCTACACCTTC.

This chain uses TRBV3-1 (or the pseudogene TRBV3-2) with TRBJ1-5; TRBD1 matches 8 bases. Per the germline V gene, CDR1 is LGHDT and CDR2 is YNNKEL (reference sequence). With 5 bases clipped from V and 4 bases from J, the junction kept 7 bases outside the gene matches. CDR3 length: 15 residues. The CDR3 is CASSFRTGRNQPQHF. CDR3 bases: TGTGCCAGCAGCTTTCGGACAGGGCGGAATCAGCCCCAGCATTTT.

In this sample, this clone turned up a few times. The CDR3 protein is CAGLGGKDNEQFF. The CDR3, as DNA: TGTGCCGGGCTAGGGGGTAAAGACAATGAGCAGTTCTTC. The chain is built from TRBV5-4 and TRBJ2-1, with D possibly being TRBD1 (6 bases). The length of the CDR3 is 13 residues. Between the trimmed V and J ends, which lost 10 bases and 5 bases, there was a span of 16 bases. The V gene's germline CDR1 is SGHNT and CDR2 YYREEE (reference sequence).

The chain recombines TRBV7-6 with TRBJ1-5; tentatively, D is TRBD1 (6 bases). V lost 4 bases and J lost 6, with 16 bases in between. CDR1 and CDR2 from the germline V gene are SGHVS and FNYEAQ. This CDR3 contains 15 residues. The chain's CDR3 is CASSSTPGGGQPQHF. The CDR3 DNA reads TGTGCCAGCAGCTCCACCCCCGGAGGGGGTCAGCCCCAGCATTTT.

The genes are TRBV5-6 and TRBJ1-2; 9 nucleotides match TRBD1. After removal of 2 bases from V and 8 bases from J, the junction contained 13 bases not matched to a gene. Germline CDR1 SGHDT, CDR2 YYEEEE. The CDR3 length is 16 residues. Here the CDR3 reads CASSFPGQGSVGGYTF. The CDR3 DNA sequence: TGTGCCAGCAGCTTCCCGGGACAGGGATCGGTAGGAGGCTACACCTTC.

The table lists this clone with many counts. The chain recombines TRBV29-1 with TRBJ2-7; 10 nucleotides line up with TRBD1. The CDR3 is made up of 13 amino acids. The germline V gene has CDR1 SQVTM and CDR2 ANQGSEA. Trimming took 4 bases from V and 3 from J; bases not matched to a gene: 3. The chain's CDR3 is CSVGGDRGYEQYF. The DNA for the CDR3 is TGCAGCGTTGGGGGGGACAGGGGCTACGAGCAGTACTTC.

CDR3 nucleotide sequence: TGTGCCAGCAGCCAAGGAATCGGGACAGGGGCCTACGAGCAGTACTTC. Protein product: CASSQGIGTGAYEQYF. The gene calls are TRBV3-1 (or the pseudogene TRBV3-2) and TRBJ2-7, with TRBD1 matching 10 bases. This CDR3 region has 16 residues. Per germline, CDR1 LGHDT and CDR2 YNNKEL (reference sequence). V dropped 1 base and J dropped 2; count of bases not matched to a gene: 5.

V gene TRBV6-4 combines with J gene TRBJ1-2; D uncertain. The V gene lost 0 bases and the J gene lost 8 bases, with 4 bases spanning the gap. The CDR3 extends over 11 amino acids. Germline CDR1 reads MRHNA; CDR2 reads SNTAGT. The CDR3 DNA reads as TGTGCCAGCAGTGACTCGAGGGGCTACACCTTC. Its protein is CASSDSRGYTF.

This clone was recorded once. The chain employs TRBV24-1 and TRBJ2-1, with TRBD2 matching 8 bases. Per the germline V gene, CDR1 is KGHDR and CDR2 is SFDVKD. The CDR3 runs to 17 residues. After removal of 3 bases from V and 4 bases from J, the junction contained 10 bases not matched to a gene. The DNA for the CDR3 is TGTGCCACCAGTGATCCCTCTGGACGGGGGGGATACAATGAGCAGTTCTTC. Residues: CATSDPSGRGGYNEQFF.

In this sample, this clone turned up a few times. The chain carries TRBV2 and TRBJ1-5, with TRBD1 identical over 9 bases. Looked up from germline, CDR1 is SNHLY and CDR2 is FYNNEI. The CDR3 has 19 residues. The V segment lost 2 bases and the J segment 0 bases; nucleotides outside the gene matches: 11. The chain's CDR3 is CASSERTGDRSYSNQPQHF. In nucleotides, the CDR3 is TGTGCCAGCAGTGAAAGGACAGGGGACCGATCCTATAGCAATCAGCCCCAGCATTTT.

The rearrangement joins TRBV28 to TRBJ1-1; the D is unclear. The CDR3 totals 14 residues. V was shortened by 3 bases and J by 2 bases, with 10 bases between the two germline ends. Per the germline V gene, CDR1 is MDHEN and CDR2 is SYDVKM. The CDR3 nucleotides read TGTGCCAGCAGTTTCAGGCACTTAAACACTGAAGCTTTCTTT. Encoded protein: CASSFRHLNTEAFF.

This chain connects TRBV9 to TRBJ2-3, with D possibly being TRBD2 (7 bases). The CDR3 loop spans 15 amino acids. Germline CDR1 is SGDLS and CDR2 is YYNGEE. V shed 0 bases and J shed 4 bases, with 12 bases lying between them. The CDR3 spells CASSVVRGGADTQYF. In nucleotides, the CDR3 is TGTGCCAGCAGCGTAGTCAGGGGAGGGGCAGATACGCAGTATTTT.

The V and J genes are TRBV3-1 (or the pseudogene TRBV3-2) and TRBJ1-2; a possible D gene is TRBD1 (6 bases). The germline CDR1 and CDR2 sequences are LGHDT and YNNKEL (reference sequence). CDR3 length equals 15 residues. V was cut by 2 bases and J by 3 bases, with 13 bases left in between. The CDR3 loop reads CASSQPRDTYYGYTF. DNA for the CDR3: TGTGCCAGCAGCCAACCCCGGGACACATACTATGGCTACACCTTC.

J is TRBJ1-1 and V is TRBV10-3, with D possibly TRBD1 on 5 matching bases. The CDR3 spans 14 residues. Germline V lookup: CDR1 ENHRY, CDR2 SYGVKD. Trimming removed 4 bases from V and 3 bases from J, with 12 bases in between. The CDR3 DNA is TGTGCCATCAGTGTTCGGGACCAGGACACTGAAGCTTTCTTT. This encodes CAISVRDQDTEAFF.